This T cell receptor beta chain was recovered during a study of blood T cell repertoires in COVID-19. Germline loops: CDR1 MNHEY, CDR2 SMNVEV (reference sequence). CDR3 size: 15 residues. Trimming stripped 4 bases from V and 1 base from J, with 13 bases between. The assay was immunoSEQ multiplex PCR, and TCRdb's table has in-frame clones only and misses some. The sample has about 220,000 clones, roughly 80% seen once. The rearrangement links TRBV27 to TRBJ1-1; weak D call: TRBD1 (6 bases). The sample was PBMCs or T cells enriched from blood (not recorded which). The receptor was isolated from a woman aged 40 to 50 who had been exposed to COVID-19. The CDR3 is CASSSRQVGNTEAFF. The CDR3 DNA reads TGTGCCAGCAGTTCACGACAGGTTGGGAACACTGAAGCTTTCTTT.